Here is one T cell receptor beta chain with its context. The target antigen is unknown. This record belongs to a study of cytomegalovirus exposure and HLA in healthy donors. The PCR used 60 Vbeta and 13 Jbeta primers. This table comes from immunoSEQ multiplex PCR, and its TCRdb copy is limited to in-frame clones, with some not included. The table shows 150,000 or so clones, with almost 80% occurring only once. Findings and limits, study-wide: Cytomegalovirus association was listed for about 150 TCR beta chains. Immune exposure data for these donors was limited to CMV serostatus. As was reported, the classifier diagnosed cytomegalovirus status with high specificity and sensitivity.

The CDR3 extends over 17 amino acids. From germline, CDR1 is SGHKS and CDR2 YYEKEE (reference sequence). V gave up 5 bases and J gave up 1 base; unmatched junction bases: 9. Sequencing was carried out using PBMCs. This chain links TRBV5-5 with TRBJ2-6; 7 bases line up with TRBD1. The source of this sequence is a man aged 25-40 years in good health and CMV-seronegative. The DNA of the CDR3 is TGTGCCAGCAGTGATGACAGGGTCAGATCTGGGGCCAACGTCCTGACTTTC. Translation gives CASSDDRVRSGANVLTF.